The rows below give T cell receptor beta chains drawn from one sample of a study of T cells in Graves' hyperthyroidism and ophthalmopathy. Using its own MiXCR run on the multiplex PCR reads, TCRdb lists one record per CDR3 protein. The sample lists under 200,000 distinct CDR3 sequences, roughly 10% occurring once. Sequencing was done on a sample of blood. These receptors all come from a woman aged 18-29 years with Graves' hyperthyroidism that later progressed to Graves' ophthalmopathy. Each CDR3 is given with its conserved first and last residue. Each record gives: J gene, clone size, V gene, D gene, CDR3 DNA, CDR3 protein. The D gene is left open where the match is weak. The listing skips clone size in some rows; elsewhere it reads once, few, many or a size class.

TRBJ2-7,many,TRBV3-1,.,TGTGCCAGCAGCCAAGATTCCAGCGGAATCTACGAGCAGTACTTC,CASSQDSSGIYEQYF
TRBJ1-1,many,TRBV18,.,TGTGCCAGCTCACCTTCCGATGTAGGAGTGAACACTGAAGCTTTCTTT,CASSPSDVGVNTEAFF
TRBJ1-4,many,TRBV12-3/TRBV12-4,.,TGTGCCAGCAGTTTCGGGGGGCAGGAGGAAAAACTGTTTTTT,CASSFGGQEEKLFF
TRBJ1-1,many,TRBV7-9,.,TGTGCCAGCAGCTTTGACGGACTGGGGGTGAACACTGAAGCTTTCTTT,CASSFDGLGVNTEAFF
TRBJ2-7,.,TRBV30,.,TGTGCCTGGAGTGTACCTCGAATAAAACTAGGAAATCCGAGCTCCTACGAGCAGTACTTC,CAWSVPRIKLGNPSSYEQYF
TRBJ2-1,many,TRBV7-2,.,TGTGCCAGCAGCTTAGCTATTGGTGAGCAGTTCTTC,CASSLAIGEQFF
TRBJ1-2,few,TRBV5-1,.,TGCGCCAGCAGCTTGACAGGTGGTAATCAGGACACCTTC,CASSLTGGNQDTF
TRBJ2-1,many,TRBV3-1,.,TGTGCCAGCAGCCAAGAGAGGGGGTTTGAGCAGTTCTTC,CASSQERGFEQFF
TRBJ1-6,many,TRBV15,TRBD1,TGTGCCACCAGCAGAGCCTTACGGACAGGGGGCAATTCACCCCTCCACTTT,CATSRALRTGGNSPLHF
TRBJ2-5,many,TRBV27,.,TGTGCCAGCAGTGCGTGGACCCAAGAGACCCAGTACTTC,CASSAWTQETQYF
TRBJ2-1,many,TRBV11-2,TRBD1,TGTGCCAGCAGCCTTGCCGGACAGGGAAGGTCTGGGGAGCAGTTCTTC,CASSLAGQGRSGEQFF
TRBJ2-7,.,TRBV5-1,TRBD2,TGCGCCAGCAGACGTAGCGGGAGTGGTTACGAGCAGTACTTC,CASRRSGSGYEQYF
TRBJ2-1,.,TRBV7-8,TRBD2,TGTGCCAGCAGCTTGGAGTTGGGACTAGCGGGGGGAGACAATGAGCAGTTCTTC,CASSLELGLAGGDNEQFF
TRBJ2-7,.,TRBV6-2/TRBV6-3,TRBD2,TGTGCCAGTTCCGGGACTAGCTTCGACGAGCAGTACTTC,CASSGTSFDEQYF
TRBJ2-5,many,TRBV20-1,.,TGCAGTGCTGACCGGGACAACCAAGAGACCCAGTACTTC,CSADRDNQETQYF
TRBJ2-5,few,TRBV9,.,TGTGCCAGCAGCGTAGATGTGGGGGCAGGGGAGACCCAGTACTTC,CASSVDVGAGETQYF
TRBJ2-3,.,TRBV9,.,TGTGCCAGCAGCGTAGGGGCCTGGGGCACAGATACGCAGTATTTT,CASSVGAWGTDTQYF
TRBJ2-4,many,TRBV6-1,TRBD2,TGTGCCAGCAGCCACCCCGGGGGGGGGATCAAAAACATTCAGTACTTC,CASSHPGGGIKNIQYF
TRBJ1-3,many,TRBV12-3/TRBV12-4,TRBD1,TGTGCCAGCGGGACAGGGGGCCTTGGAAACACCATATATTTT,CASGTGGLGNTIYF
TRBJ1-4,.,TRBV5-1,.,TGCGCCAGCAGCTTGGATCTCACCTCAAATGAAAAACTGTTTTTT,CASSLDLTSNEKLFF
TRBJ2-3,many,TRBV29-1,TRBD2,TGCAGCGTCAGAAATAGGGGAGGGTCACCCCTAGCGGGCGAGCAGTATTTT,CSVRNRGGSPLAGEQYF
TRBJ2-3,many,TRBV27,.,TGTGCCAGCAGAGAGGCAGCCGGGACTTCTTTAGCGCAGTATTTT,CASREAAGTSLAQYF
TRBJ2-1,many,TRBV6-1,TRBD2,TGTGCCAGCAGTTACCCCGGGGGGGGGAGCTCCTACAATGAGCAGTTCTTC,CASSYPGGGSSYNEQFF
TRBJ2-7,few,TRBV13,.,TGTGCCAGCAGCTTATCAGGACAGAGGGCGGCCAGCTCCTACGAGCAGTACTTC,CASSLSGQRAASSYEQYF
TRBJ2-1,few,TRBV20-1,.,TGCAGTGCTAGAGATAGAGACGGGATGTCCTACAATGAGCAGTTCTTC,CSARDRDGMSYNEQFF
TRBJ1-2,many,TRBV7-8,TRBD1,TGTGCCAGCAGCATCCAACAGGGGAAGGATGGCTACACCTTC,CASSIQQGKDGYTF
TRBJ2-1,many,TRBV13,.,TGTGCCAGCAGCGCAGCCCTCAGGGATATCGCCTACAATGAGCAGTTCTTC,CASSAALRDIAYNEQFF
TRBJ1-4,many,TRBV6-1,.,TGTGCCAGCAGTGAAGCCGCCGGTTGGAATGAAAAACTGTTTTTT,CASSEAAGWNEKLFF
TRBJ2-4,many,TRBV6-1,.,TGTGCCAGCAGTGAGGGCAGCTTACTAGCCAAAAACATTCAGTACTTC,CASSEGSLLAKNIQYF
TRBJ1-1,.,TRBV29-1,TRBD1,TGCAGCGTTTGGGACAGGGGGGGCACTGAAGCTTTCTTT,CSVWDRGGTEAFF
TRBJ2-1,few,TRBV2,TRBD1,TGTGCCAGCAGGCCCCGGACAGGGGATGAGCAGTTCTTC,CASRPRTGDEQFF
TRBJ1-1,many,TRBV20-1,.,TGCAGTGCTTACCGACAGAACACTGAAGCTTTCTTT,CSAYRQNTEAFF
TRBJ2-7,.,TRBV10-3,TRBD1,TGTGCCATCAGCTCGAAATCAGGCCGGGACAGCTCCTACGAGCAGTACTTC,CAISSKSGRDSSYEQYF
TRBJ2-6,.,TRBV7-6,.,TGTGCCAGCAGCAATCCCGGACGCTCTGGGGCCAACGTCCTGACTTTC,CASSNPGRSGANVLTF
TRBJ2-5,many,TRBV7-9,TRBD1,TGTGCCAGCAGCCTCGGGACAGGGGCCGAACACTACCAAGAGACCCAGTACTTC,CASSLGTGAEHYQETQYF
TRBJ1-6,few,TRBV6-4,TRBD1,TGTGCCAGCAGCGCCGGGACAGGGGATAATTCACCCCTCCACTTT,CASSAGTGDNSPLHF
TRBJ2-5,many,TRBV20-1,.,TGCAGTGCTCACGTCCCCGGGGGTAGGGAGACCCAGTACTTC,CSAHVPGGRETQYF
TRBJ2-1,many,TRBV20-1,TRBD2,TGCAGTGCCCCTAGCGGGCATGAGCAGTTCTTC,CSAPSGHEQFF
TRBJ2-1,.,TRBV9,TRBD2,TGTGCCAGCAGCGTAACTAGCGGGAGGGGGAATGAGCAGTTCTTC,CASSVTSGRGNEQFF
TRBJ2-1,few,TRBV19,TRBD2,TGTGCCAGTAGTATAGTCGGGAGGGCTCGGTACAATGAGCAGTTCTTC,CASSIVGRARYNEQFF
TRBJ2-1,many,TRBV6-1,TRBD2,TGTGCCAGCAGCGAGACTAGCGGGAGGGCCCCCTACAATGAGCAGTTCTTC,CASSETSGRAPYNEQFF
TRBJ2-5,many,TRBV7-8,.,TGTGCCAGCAGCTTACCGACTAGAGGGGAGACCCAGTACTTC,CASSLPTRGETQYF
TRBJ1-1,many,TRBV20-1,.,TGCAGTGCTAGACAGGGGTGGAACACTGAAGCTTTCTTT,CSARQGWNTEAFF
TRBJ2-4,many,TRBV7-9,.,TGTGCCAGCAGCGGGCCCCCGGGGGGCACGAACATTCAGTACTTC,CASSGPPGGTNIQYF
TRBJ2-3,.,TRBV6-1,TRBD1,TGTGCCAGCAGGGCCGGGACAGGGGGGTGGGATACGCAGTATTTT,CASRAGTGGWDTQYF
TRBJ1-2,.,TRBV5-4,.,TGTGCCAGCAGCACAGGGATGGATAACTATGGCTACACCTTC,CASSTGMDNYGYTF
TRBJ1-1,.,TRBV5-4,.,TGTGCCAGCAGGCGGGGGGGGAACACTGAAGCTTTCTTT,CASRRGGNTEAFF